This TCR beta chain was captured by sequencing in a study of identical twins. The study's findings and limits: Out-of-frame TCR alpha sharing observed in monozygotic twins exceeded model estimates. Abundant cord blood beta clonotypes carried fewer insertions; memory repertoires showed none.

Each CDR3 protein is one row after TCRdb ran MiXCR on the 5' RACE reads. The sample lists nearly 650,000 distinct CDR3 sequences, about 7% occurring once. Comments on this clonotype: What it recognizes is unknown.

This same sample was also taken into another study, of yellow fever vaccine responses in identical twins.

The sample consisted of PBMCs. The TCR sequence derives from a woman younger than 30 in good health.

CDR3 amino acids: CASSLDRTFATNEKLFF. The CDR3 coding sequence is TGTGCCAGCAGTTTAGACAGAACCTTCGCAACTAATGAAAAACTGTTTTTT. The V call is TRBV12-3 or TRBV12-4, the J call TRBJ1-4, with D unclear. Between the trimmed V and J ends, which lost 1 base and 0 bases, there was a span of 12 bases. The CDR3 loop spans 17 amino acids.